This TCR beta chain was sequenced for a study of OX40 agonist ivuxolimab in advanced cancers. The data were produced by immunoSEQ multiplex PCR, yet TCRdb's version contains in-frame clones alone and is incomplete. The sample yields around 19,000 clones, around 70% seen once. V lost 4 bases, J lost 6 bases, and 10 bases lay in between. The CDR3 extends over 12 amino acids. CDR1 and CDR2 (germline): SGHVS, FQNEAQ. This rearrangement joins TRBV7-8 to TRBJ2-7; a possible D gene is TRBD1 (6 bases). The clonotype originates from an adult with an advanced solid tumor such as melanoma, head and neck, liver or kidney cancer. The material sequenced was CD4+ or CD8+ T cells sorted from blood, taken in a trial of the OX40 agonist ivuxolimab. The CDR3 is CASSSGTFEQYF. CDR3 bases: TGTGCCAGCAGCTCCGGGACATTCGAGCAGTACTTC.